Listed below are T cell receptor beta chains from one sample, sequenced in a study of T cell changes during pregnancy in multiple sclerosis. Repertoires were generated with immunoSEQ multiplex PCR, while TCRdb's copy carries only in-frame clones and drops some. The sample has tens of thousands of clones, about 90% seen once. Sequenced here: peripheral blood, sampled in the second trimester of pregnancy. These receptors came from a female donor in good health, enrolled as a control in a pregnancy study. Both conserved end residues are part of each CDR3. The order of the fields is clone size, D gene, J gene, V gene, CDR3 DNA, CDR3 protein. The D gene is left open where the match is weak. Expanded clones get a size class; other rows say once, few or many, or leave the size out.

>NA|NA|TRBJ1-1|TRBV27
TGTGCCAGCAGTCCCCATGGGCGTGCTGAAGCTTTCTTT
CASSPHGRAEAFF
>NA|TRBD1|TRBJ1-1|TRBV19
TGTGCCAGTAGTGGGGACAGGTTGAACACTGAAGCTTTCTTT
CASSGDRLNTEAFF
>NA|NA|TRBJ2-3|TRBV6-6
TGTGCCAGCAGTTATGGGCGGACTAGCACAGATACGCAGTATTTT
CASSYGRTSTDTQYF
>NA|TRBD2|TRBJ2-3|TRBV5-1
TGCGCCAGCAGCCGGGGGACTAGCGGGAGGGCCGATGGAGATACGCAGTATTTT
CASSRGTSGRADGDTQYF
>NA|NA|TRBJ1-6|TRBV30
TGTGCCTGGAGAGCACTTCAGGCTGGTCGAAATTCACCCCTCCACTTT
CAWRALQAGRNSPLHF
>NA|TRBD1|TRBJ1-6|TRBV14
TGTGCCAGCAGCCAAAACAGGGGCTATAATTCACCCCTCCACTTT
CASSQNRGYNSPLHF
>NA|NA|TRBJ2-1|TRBV4-1
TGCGCCAGCAGCCAAGATTCAGGGGCGTCCTACAATGAGCAGTTCTTC
CASSQDSGASYNEQFF
>NA|NA|TRBJ2-2|TRBV7-9
TGTGCCAGCAGCTCGCTCCGAGACACCGGGGAGCTGTTTTTT
CASSSLRDTGELFF
>NA|NA|TRBJ2-7|TRBV30
TGTGCCTGGAGTACCAGGGCCGAGCAGTACTTC
CAWSTRAEQYF
>NA|NA|TRBJ1-4|TRBV19
TGTGCCAGTAGTATGTCCGGGACACCTACTGAAAAACTGTTTTTT
CASSMSGTPTEKLFF
>NA|NA|TRBJ1-5|TRBV5-5
TGTGCCAGCAGCTTGGCCCCCAGGGAGGCAGATCAGCCCCAGCATTTT
CASSLAPREADQPQHF
>NA|NA|TRBJ2-5|TRBV23-1
TGCGCCAGCAGCCAAGAGGCCCAGTACTTC
CASSQEAQYF
>NA|TRBD1|TRBJ2-7|TRBV6-5
TGTGCCAGCACCGAACGCCCGGGACAGATCTACGAGCAGTACTTC
CASTERPGQIYEQYF
>few|NA|TRBJ1-1|TRBV30
TGTGCCTGGAACAGGAACACTGAAGCTTTCTTT
CAWNRNTEAFF
>NA|TRBD1|TRBJ2-6|TRBV4-2
TGTGCCAGCAGCCAAGAAGTGGTAATACAGGGGTTCTCCGGGGCCAACGTCCTGACTTTC
CASSQEVVIQGFSGANVLTF
>few|TRBD1|TRBJ1-3|TRBV5-4
TGTGCCAGCACCCGACAGGGCAAAACTAAAACGGAAAACACCATATATTTT
CASTRQGKTKTENTIYF
>once|NA|TRBJ2-1|TRBV29-1
TGCAGCGTTGAAGGCGGACTCGCCACCTACAATGAGCAGTTCTTC
CSVEGGLATYNEQFF
>few|TRBD2|TRBJ2-7|TRBV29-1
TGCAGCGCCGAAGCGGGGCTACGCGAGCAGTACTTC
CSAEAGLREQYF
>NA|TRBD2|TRBJ2-7|TRBV14
TGTGCCAGCAGCCAAAGGGAGCGGGAGGGCGCCTCCGTGTACGAGCAGTACTTC
CASSQREREGASVYEQYF
>NA|NA|TRBJ1-1|TRBV2
TGTGCCAGCAGTGAAAACATGAACACTGAAGCTTTCTTT
CASSENMNTEAFF
>NA|NA|TRBJ2-7|TRBV6-5
TGTGCCAGCAGTTCCTCCGCGGGGACCTACGAGCAGTACTTC
CASSSSAGTYEQYF
>NA|TRBD1|TRBJ1-3|TRBV28
TGTGCCAGCACGACAGGGGGCTCTGGAAACACCATATATTTT
CASTTGGSGNTIYF
>few|NA|TRBJ2-5|TRBV11-2
TGTGCCAGCAGCTTACAAGGGGAAGAGACCCAGTACTTC
CASSLQGEETQYF
>NA|TRBD2|TRBJ2-5|TRBV30
TGTGCCTGGAGGACTAGCGGGGGCGGGGAGACCCAGTACTTC
CAWRTSGGGETQYF
>NA|NA|TRBJ2-1|TRBV7-2
TGTGCCAGCAGCTTAGCCCAGGGTGTCTACAATGAGCAGTTCTTC
CASSLAQGVYNEQFF
>once|NA|TRBJ1-6|TRBV14
TGTGCCAGCAGCCGAATGCAGTCCAGTAATTCACCCCTCCACTTT
CASSRMQSSNSPLHF
>NA|NA|TRBJ1-3|TRBV7-3
TGTGCCAGCAGCATGGGGAGCGGAAACACCATATATTTT
CASSMGSGNTIYF
>NA|TRBD2|TRBJ2-7|TRBV9
TGTGCCAGCAGCGTAGCGGGTAGCGGGGACTACGAGCAGTACTTC
CASSVAGSGDYEQYF
>NA|TRBD2|TRBJ2-7|TRBV7-2
TGTGCCAGCAGCTTAGGAAGCGGGATCTCCTACGAGCAGTACTTC
CASSLGSGISYEQYF
>NA|NA|TRBJ1-1|TRBV7-3
TGTGCCAGCAGGCTAGAAATAGGGAACACTGAAGCTTTCTTT
CASRLEIGNTEAFF
>NA|NA|TRBJ1-2|TRBV18
TGTGCCAGCTCACCTTCACAGGGCGTCGGTGGCTATGGCTACACCTTC
CASSPSQGVGGYGYTF
>NA|NA|TRBJ2-1|TRBV30
TGTGCCTGGAGCGTATTCTGGACAGCACTCAATGAGCAGTTCTTC
CAWSVFWTALNEQFF
>NA|NA|TRBJ1-3|TRBV6-5
TGTGCCAGCAGTCGGACAACTGGAAACACCATATATTTT
CASSRTTGNTIYF
>NA|NA|TRBJ2-5|TRBV18
TGTGCCAGCTCACCACCGGAGGGGTATCGGACCCAGTACTTC
CASSPPEGYRTQYF
>NA|NA|TRBJ2-1|TRBV6-5
TGTGCCAGCAGTCCCTCGTACACCCACAATGAGCAGTTCTTC
CASSPSYTHNEQFF
>NA|TRBD1|TRBJ1-2|TRBV19
TGTGCCAGTAGTACCGTCACAGGGGCATATGGCTACACCTTC
CASSTVTGAYGYTF
>NA|TRBD2|TRBJ2-1|TRBV28
TGTGCCAGCAGCGACAGGGCTGGGACTAGCGGGAGGTACAATGAGCAGTTCTTC
CASSDRAGTSGRYNEQFF
>NA|NA|TRBJ1-4|TRBV2
TGTGCCACTCTAGGGCGGGATAATGAAAAACTGTTTTTT
CATLGRDNEKLFF
>NA|TRBD2|TRBJ2-7|TRBV28
TGTGCCAGCAGTTCCCTTGTGGCGTCTAGCGGTATCTACGAGCAGTACTTC
CASSSLVASSGIYEQYF
>NA|NA|TRBJ2-3|TRBV28
TGTGCCAGCTCCCAGGCCCCAAACACAGATACGCAGTATTTT
CASSQAPNTDTQYF
>NA|TRBD1|TRBJ1-2|TRBV5-1
TGCGCCAGCAGCTCGGGACAGGGAGTCTATGGCTACACCTTC
CASSSGQGVYGYTF
>NA|TRBD2|TRBJ2-1|TRBV5-5
TGTGCCAGCAGCTTGGGCGGGACTAGCCCTTACAATGAGCAGTTCTTC
CASSLGGTSPYNEQFF
>NA|TRBD2|TRBJ2-3|TRBV7-2
TGTGCCAGCAGCTCCGGGACTAGCGGGAGGGTAGATACGCAGTATTTT
CASSSGTSGRVDTQYF
>NA|NA|TRBJ2-2|TRBV9
TGTGCCAGCAGCGTCACTAGCCTGAACACCGGGGAGCTGTTTTTT
CASSVTSLNTGELFF
>NA|NA|TRBJ2-2|TRBV9
TGTGCCAGCAGCGTGAGGCCTTACGACACCGGGGAGCTGTTTTTT
CASSVRPYDTGELFF
>once|NA|TRBJ1-2|TRBV18
TGTGCCAGCTCACCTTCTCGGGGGGCGGAGAGCTATGGCTACACCTTC
CASSPSRGAESYGYTF
>NA|NA|TRBJ2-7|TRBV6-5
TGTGCCAGCCGCCTGACAGGATCCTACGAGCAGTACTTC
CASRLTGSYEQYF
>NA|TRBD1|TRBJ2-2|TRBV5-1
TGCGCCAGCCACTACGGAAGGACAGGGGGCAAGACCGGGGAGCTGTTTTTT
CASHYGRTGGKTGELFF
>once|NA|TRBJ2-5|TRBV27
TGTGCCAGCAGTGGGGGCTTGGGTCGGGGGGTAGAGACCCAGTACTTC
CASSGGLGRGVETQYF
>NA|NA|TRBJ1-6|TRBV27
TGTGCCAGCAGTTCACCAGAGGCGGGGAATTCACCCCTCCACTTT
CASSSPEAGNSPLHF